This T cell receptor (beta chain) was sequenced in a study of blood T cell repertoires in COVID-19 (dated by TCRdb to 2019 to 2021). In terms of the full investigation: The collaborator samples originated in the United States, Italy and Spain and spanned the acute and convalescent phases of COVID-19. Where HLA class I and class II types were available, the types were taken from metadata supplied by the sample provider, not from assay-based typing. A de-identified subject ID, COVID-19 status, age in years and sex were almost always included in the sample metadata. The repertoires were released in a freely available public database intended as a resource for research on the immune response to SARS-CoV-2. Deeply sampled blood TCRbeta repertoires from subjects exposed to, actively infected with, or recovered from COVID-19 were included in the dataset. The prospective study material was composed of cDNA or gDNA derived from T cells, B-cell-depleted T cells, or PBMCs. The samples were drawn from the first 160 participants of the ongoing ImmuneRACE study and from 950 to 1,500 subjects provided by 6 global collaborators.

TCRbeta CDR3 regions were amplified from genomic DNA by means of the immunoSEQ Assay, a bias-controlled multiplex PCR. In the source study's methods: Within the assay, amplification of reference gene primers was used to estimate how many nucleated cells each sample contained. To quantify the absolute abundance of each unique TCRbeta CDR3 rearrangement, sequence reads were collapsed and filtered. For each sample, productive Simpson clonality was calculated as the square root of Simpson's diversity index across productive rearrangements. In TCRdb, the immuneACCESS table is reduced to in-frame sequences with V and J assigned. These tables do not hold every clone; where another copy was compared, an unresolved V gene accounts for under half, and the others remain unexplained. The DNA gave D and trimming, while V, J and clone size come from that table. The sample yields about 120,000 clones; about 85% were counted once. The top ten constitute 27% of the sample.

Points the paper makes about the study in general: How much clinical and demographic metadata was included differed by source and by participant, and the metadata was provided uncurated.

For this clone: What this receptor recognizes is not known. No base-level quality is on record; no much larger clone is a single base apart.

Each collaborating institution followed its own protocols to collect whole blood in K2EDTA tubes. For TCRbeta analysis, collaborator samples were shipped as frozen whole blood, as isolated PBMCs, or as DNA extracted from either sample type. What was sequenced was peripheral blood. This receptor was obtained from a woman of 80 years or more with acute or convalescent COVID-19.

The CDR3 reads CASSYGGESNTEAFF. At the DNA level, the sequence is TGCGCCAGCAGCTATGGAGGGGAGTCGAACACTGAAGCTTTCTTT. In this chain, TRBV5-1 is recombined with TRBJ1-1, and the D gene may be TRBD1, 5 bases matching. The CDR3 goes from the cysteine to the phenylalanine over 15 residues. Only the CDR3 part of the read is kept: 45 bases, read in frame from the first base. From a lookup of the germline V gene, CDR1 and CDR2 are SGHRS and YFSETQ. V is pared back by 3 bases and J by 1 base, with 13 bases lying between the germline termini.